A single sample is the source of the 10 T cell receptor beta chains below, sequenced in a study of human T cells and chemical hapten exposure. Each CDR3 protein is one row after TCRdb ran MiXCR on the RACE reads. The profile covers roughly 81,000 distinct CDR3 sequences, with roughly 8.5% appearing a single time and just over 2.5% taken by the ten largest. The time point denotes: pre-sensitization, week 0. Specified treatment: therapeutic diphenylcyclopropenone sensitization with weekly scalp DPC. Sequenced material: whole blood, taken in connection with sensitization to the hapten diphenylcyclopropenone (DPC). The receptors were gathered from a man aged 35-49 years with alopecia areata. Some clones in this sample may be carry-over from other donors' samples.

At least ten counts were recorded for this clonotype. This rearrangement joins TRBV12-3 or TRBV12-4 to TRBJ1-5, with D tentatively TRBD1 (5 bases). V shed 5 bases and J shed 4 bases, with 15 bases lying between them. CDR3 length: 15 residues. CDR3 amino acids: CASSLSGTLNQPQHF. CDR3 nucleotides: TGTGCCAGCAGTCTCTCCGGGACGTTGAATCAGCCCCAGCATTTT.

This clonotype was counted only a few times. The chain couples TRBV27 to TRBJ2-3, with TRBD2 matching over 16 bases. Trimming cost V 0 bases and J 2 bases; bases outside gene matches: 2. The germline V gene encodes CDR1 MNHEY and CDR2 SMNVEV (reference sequence). CDR3 length: 18 residues. In DNA, the CDR3 is TGTGCCAGCAGTTTATCGGGGACTAGCGGGAGGGCCACAGATACGCAGTATTTT. Its protein is CASSLSGTSGRATDTQYF.

This clonotype was counted ten times or more. This chain links TRBV29-1 with TRBJ1-5, with TRBD1 identical over 7 bases. The germline CDR1 and CDR2 sequences are SQVTM and ANQGSEA. V was clipped by 1 base and J by 0 bases; unmatched bases: 9. This CDR3 comprises 17 residues. CDR3 sequence reads: CSVEVRGRDYSNQPQHF. For the CDR3, the DNA is TGCAGCGTTGAAGTCAGGGGGAGAGACTATAGCAATCAGCCCCAGCATTTT. Complete variable domain (other parts from reference TRBV29-1 and TRBJ1-5): SAVISQKPSRDICQRGTSLTIQCQVDSQVTMMFWYRQQPGQSLTLIATANQGSEATYESGFVIDKFPISRPNLTFSTLTVSNMSPEDSSIYLCSVEVRGRDYSNQPQHFGDGTRLSIL.

V gene TRBV6-1 combines with J gene TRBJ2-7; no firm D call. This CDR3 comprises 12 residues. CDR1 is MNHNS, CDR2 SASEGT, per germline. This CDR3 is CASSLTKYEQCV. CDR3 in DNA: TGTGCCAGCAGTTTGACAAAATACGAGCAGTGCGTC.

This clonotype was seen only a few times. This chain connects TRBV11-1 to TRBJ2-2; maybe TRBD1 (7 bases). V dropped 5 bases and J dropped 4 bases, with 17 bases sitting between them. The CDR3 extends over 16 amino acids. Germline V CDR1 and CDR2: SGHAT, FQDESV (reference sequence). The CDR3 protein is CASSLRAGQLTGELFF. CDR3 bases: TGTGCCAGCAGCCTCCGCGCGGGACAGCTCACCGGGGAGCTGTTTTTT. The entire variable domain, with the rest obtained from reference TRBV11-1 and TRBJ2-2, is as follows: EAEVAQSPRYKITEKSQAVAFWCDPISGHATLYWYRQILGQGPELLVQFQDESVVDDSQLPKDRFSAERLKGVDSTLKIQPAELGDSAMYLCASSLRAGQLTGELFFGEGSRLTVL.

This clonotype was detected many times. This sequence joins TRBV28 and TRBJ2-7; 10 positions match TRBD2. The ends lost 7 bases at V and 7 bases at J; junction bases unmatched: 16. Germline-derived CDR1 and CDR2 are MDHEN and SYDVKM. The length of the CDR3 is 16 residues. The CDR3 protein is CASTSSSGRPAGEQYF. The CDR3 DNA sequence: TGTGCCAGCACCAGCTCTAGCGGGAGACCCGCTGGGGAGCAGTACTTC.

This clonotype appeared many times. The chain combines TRBV29-1 with TRBJ2-1; 13 nucleotides match TRBD2. This CDR3 contains 17 residues. Unmatched junction bases numbered 6, after V lost 4 bases and J lost 0 bases. Looked up from germline, CDR1 is SQVTM and CDR2 is ANQGSEA. The CDR3 DNA reads TGCAGCGTTGGACTAGCGGGGGGCGAAACCTCCTACAATGAGCAGTTCTTC. This gives the protein CSVGLAGGETSYNEQFF.

This sequence joins TRBV12-3 or TRBV12-4 and TRBJ2-5; 7 positions agree with TRBD1. There are 15 residues in the CDR3. J gave up 1 base and V 5 bases, and 7 bases lay outside the gene matches. Here the CDR3 DNA reads TGTGCCAGCAGTCTTGACAGGGCTATCCAAGAGACCCAGTACTTC. Its protein product is CASSLDRAIQETQYF.

V usage is TRBV5-1 and J usage is TRBJ1-2, with D maybe TRBD1 (6 bases). The CDR3 contains 13 residues. From germline, CDR1 is SGHRS and CDR2 YFSETQ. V dropped 0 bases and J dropped 4 bases, with 7 bases sitting between them. CDR3 sequence reads: CASSLDRAYGYTF. The CDR3 DNA reads TGCGCCAGCAGCTTGGACAGGGCCTATGGCTACACCTTC.

This clonotype has only a few counts. The rearrangement links TRBV6-6 to TRBJ1-6; D gene unclear. CDR3 length: 14 amino acids. Germline lookup yields CDR1 MNHNY and CDR2 SVGAGI (reference sequence). Trimming shortened V by 1 base and J by 3 bases, and 4 bases separated the two germline ends. The CDR3 DNA is TGTGCCAGCAGTTACTTAGGCTATAATTCACCCCTCCACTTT. Translation: CASSYLGYNSPLHF.